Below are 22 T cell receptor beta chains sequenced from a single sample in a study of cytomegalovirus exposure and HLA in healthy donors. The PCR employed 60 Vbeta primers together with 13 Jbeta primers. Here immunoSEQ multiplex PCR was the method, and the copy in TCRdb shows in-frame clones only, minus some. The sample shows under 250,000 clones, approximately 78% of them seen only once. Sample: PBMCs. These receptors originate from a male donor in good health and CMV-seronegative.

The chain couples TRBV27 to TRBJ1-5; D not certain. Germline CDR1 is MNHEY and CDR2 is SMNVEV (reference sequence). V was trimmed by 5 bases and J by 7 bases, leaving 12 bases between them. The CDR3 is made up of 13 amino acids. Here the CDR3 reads CASSPPGVQPQHF. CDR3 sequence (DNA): TGTGCCAGCAGTCCCCCAGGCGTCCAGCCCCAGCATTTT.

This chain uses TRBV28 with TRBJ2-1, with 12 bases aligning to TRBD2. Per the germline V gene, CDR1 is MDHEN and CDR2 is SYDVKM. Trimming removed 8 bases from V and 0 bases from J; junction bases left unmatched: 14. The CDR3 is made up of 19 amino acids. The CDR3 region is CASSPLTSGRGGSYNEQFF. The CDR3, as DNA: TGTGCCAGCTCTCCTTTGACTAGCGGGAGAGGAGGCTCCTACAATGAGCAGTTCTTC.

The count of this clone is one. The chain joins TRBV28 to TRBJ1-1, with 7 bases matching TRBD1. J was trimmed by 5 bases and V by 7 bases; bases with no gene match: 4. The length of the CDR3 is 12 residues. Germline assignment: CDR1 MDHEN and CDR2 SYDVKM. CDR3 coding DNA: TGTGCCAGCAACAGGGGTTGGACTGAAGCTTTCTTT. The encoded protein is CASNRGWTEAFF.

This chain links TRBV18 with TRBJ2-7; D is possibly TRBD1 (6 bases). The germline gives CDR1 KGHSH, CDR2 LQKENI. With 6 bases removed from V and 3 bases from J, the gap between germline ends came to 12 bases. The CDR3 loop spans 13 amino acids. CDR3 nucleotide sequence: TGTGCCAGCTCGCCCCGGGACAACTACGAGCAGTACTTC. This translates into CASSPRDNYEQYF.

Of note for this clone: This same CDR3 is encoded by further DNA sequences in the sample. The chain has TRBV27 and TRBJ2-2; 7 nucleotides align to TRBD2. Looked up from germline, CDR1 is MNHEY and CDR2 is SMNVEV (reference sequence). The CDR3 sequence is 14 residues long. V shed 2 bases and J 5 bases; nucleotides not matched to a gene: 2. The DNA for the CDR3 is TGTGCCAGCAGTTTACAGGGAGGGACCGGGGAGCTGTTTTTT. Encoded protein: CASSLQGGTGELFF.

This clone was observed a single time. The DNA of the CDR3 is TGTGCCAGCAGCTTGACAGGATCCTACGAGCAGTACTTC. The encoded protein is CASSLTGSYEQYF. This chain connects TRBV5-4 to TRBJ2-7; tentatively, D is TRBD1 (5 bases). Germline V gene data show CDR1 as SGHNT and CDR2 as YYREEE (reference sequence). V was trimmed by 1 base and J by 1 base, leaving 6 bases between them. CDR3 length: 13 amino acids.

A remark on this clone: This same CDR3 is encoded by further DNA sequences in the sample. The CDR3 nucleotides read TGTGCCAGCTCACTGGGACTTCAAGAGACCCAGTACTTC. It is translated as CASSLGLQETQYF. This chain joins TRBV18 and TRBJ2-5; a weak D match, TRBD2 (6 bases). Looked up from germline, CDR1 is KGHSH and CDR2 is LQKENI. Trimming cost V 4 bases and J 2 bases, with 8 bases left between them. The CDR3 is 13 amino acids.

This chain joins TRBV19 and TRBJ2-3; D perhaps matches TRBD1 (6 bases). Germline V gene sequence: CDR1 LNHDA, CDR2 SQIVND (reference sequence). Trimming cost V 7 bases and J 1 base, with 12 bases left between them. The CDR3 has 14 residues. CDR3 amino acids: CASKESGGTDTQYF. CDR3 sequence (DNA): TGTGCCAGTAAGGAGTCAGGGGGCACAGATACGCAGTATTTT.

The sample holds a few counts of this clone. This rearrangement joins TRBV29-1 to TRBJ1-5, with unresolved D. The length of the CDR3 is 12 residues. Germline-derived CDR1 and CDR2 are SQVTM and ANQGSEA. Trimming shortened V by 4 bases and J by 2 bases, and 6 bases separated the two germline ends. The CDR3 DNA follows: TGCAGCGTTGTTGTAGGCAATCAGCCCCAGCATTTT. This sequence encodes CSVVVGNQPQHF.

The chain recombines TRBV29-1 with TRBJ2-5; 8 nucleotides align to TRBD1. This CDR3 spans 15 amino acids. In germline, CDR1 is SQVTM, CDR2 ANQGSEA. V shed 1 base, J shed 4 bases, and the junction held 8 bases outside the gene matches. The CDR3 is CSVEVNQGARETQYF. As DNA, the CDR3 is TGCAGCGTTGAAGTTAATCAGGGGGCAAGAGAGACCCAGTACTTC.

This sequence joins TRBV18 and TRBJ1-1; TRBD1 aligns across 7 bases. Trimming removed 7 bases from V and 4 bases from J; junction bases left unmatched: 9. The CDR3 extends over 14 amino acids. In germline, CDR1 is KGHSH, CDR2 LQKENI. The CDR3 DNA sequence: TGTGCCAGCTTTGACGACAGGGCGGGCACTGAAGCTTTCTTT. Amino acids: CASFDDRAGTEAFF.

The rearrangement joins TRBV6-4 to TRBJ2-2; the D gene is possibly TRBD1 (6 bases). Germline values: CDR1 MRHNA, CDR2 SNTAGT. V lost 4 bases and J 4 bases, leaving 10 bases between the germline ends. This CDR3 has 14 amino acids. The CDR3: CASSVVGATGELFF. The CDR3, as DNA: TGTGCCAGCAGTGTTGTGGGGGCCACCGGGGAGCTGTTTTTT.

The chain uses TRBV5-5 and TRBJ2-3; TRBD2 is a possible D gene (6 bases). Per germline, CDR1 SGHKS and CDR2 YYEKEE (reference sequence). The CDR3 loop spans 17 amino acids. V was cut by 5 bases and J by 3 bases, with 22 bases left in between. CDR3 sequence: CASSQFAGRTFTDTQYF. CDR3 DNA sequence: TGTGCCAGCAGTCAATTTGCGGGACGGACGTTTACAGATACGCAGTATTTT.

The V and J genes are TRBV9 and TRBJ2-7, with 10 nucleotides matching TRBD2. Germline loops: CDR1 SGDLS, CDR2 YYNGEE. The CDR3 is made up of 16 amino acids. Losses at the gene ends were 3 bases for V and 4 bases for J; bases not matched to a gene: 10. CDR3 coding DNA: TGTGCCAGCAGCGCCGACCTGGCTAGCGGGAGTTACGAGCAGTACTTC. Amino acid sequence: CASSADLASGSYEQYF.

The CDR3 coding sequence is TGTGCCAGCAGCTCAACCGGGACAGGGGTCCCCGGGGAGCTGTTTTTT. Protein sequence: CASSSTGTGVPGELFF. This rearrangement joins TRBV5-6 to TRBJ2-2, with 10 bases that match TRBD1. CDR3 length: 16 amino acids. V was pared by 3 bases and J by 6 bases, with 8 bases of the junction left unmatched. Germline values: CDR1 SGHDT, CDR2 YYEEEE.

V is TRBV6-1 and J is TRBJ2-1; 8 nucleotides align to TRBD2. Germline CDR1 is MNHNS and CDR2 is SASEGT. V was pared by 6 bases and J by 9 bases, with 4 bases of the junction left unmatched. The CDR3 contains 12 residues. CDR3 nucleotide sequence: TGTGCCAGCAGGAAGCGGGAGTCTGAGCAGTTCTTC. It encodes CASRKRESEQFF.

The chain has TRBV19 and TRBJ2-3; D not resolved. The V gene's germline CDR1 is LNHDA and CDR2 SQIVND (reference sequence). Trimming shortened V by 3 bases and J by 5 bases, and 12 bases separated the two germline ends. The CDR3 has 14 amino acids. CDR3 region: CASSILPSQDTQYF. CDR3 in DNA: TGTGCCAGTAGTATTCTACCTAGTCAAGATACGCAGTATTTT.

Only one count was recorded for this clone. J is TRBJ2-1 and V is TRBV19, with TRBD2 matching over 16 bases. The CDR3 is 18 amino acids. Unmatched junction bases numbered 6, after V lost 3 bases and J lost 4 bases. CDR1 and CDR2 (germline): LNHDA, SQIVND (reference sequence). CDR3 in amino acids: CASSMGLAGGAIYNEQFF. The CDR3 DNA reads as TGTGCCAGTAGTATGGGACTAGCGGGAGGGGCGATATACAATGAGCAGTTCTTC.

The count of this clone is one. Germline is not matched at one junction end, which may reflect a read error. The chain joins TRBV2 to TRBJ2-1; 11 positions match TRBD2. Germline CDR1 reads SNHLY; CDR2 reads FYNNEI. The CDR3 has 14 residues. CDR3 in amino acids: CASKIAGGNNEQLF. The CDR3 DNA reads TGTGCCAGCAAGATAGCGGGAGGGAACAATGAGCAGCTCTTC.

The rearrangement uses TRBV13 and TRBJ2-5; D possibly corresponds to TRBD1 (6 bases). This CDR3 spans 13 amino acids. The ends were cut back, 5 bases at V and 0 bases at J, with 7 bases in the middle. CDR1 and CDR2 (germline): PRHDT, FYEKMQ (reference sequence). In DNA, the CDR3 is TGTGCCAGCAGCACAGGGAACCAAGAGACCCAGTACTTC. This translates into CASSTGNQETQYF.

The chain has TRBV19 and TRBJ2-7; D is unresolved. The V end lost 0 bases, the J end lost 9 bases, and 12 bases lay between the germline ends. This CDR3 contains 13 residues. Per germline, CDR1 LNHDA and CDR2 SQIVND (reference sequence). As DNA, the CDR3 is TGTGCCAGTAGTATAGAGGCTAGAGGCTGGCAGTACTTC. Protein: CASSIEARGWQYF.

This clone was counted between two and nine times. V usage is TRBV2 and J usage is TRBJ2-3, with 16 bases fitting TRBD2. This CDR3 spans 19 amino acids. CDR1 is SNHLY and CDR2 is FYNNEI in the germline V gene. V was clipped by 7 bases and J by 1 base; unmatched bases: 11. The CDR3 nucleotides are TGTGCCAGCACCCTCGGGACTAGCGGGAGGGCCACGGGCACAGATACGCAGTATTTT. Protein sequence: CASTLGTSGRATGTDTQYF.